There are many counts of the clone carrying this T cell receptor beta chain. Its antigen is as yet unknown. Other nucleotide sequences from this sample produce the same CDR3. The data were produced by immunoSEQ multiplex PCR, yet TCRdb's version contains in-frame clones alone and is incomplete. The table has hundreds of thousands of clones, less than 80% seen once. This sample was taken from a study of shared clonotypes between healthy human individuals. Whole-study results and caveats: It was observed that approximately 5% of naive CD4 clonotypes were shared across several donors. Donors were few, which limited the genetic and exposure-history diversity represented.

Sequenced: memory CD4+ T cells sorted from blood. Subset: CD45RA-negative fraction. This TCR came from a woman aged 25 to 39 in good health.

CDR3 sequence (DNA): TGTGCCAGCAGCTTAGGACAGGCCTCCTACGAGCAGTACTTC. Translating gives CASSLGQASYEQYF. The chain is built from TRBV7-9 and TRBJ2-7, with a weak D call TRBD1 (6 bases). Germline V gene data show CDR1 as SEHNR and CDR2 as FQNEAQ (reference sequence). V was clipped by 1 base and J by 0 bases, with 7 bases between them. The CDR3 covers 14 residues. Complete variable domain (other parts from reference TRBV7-9 and TRBJ2-7): DTGVSQNPRHKITKRGQNVTFRCDPISEHNRLYWYRQTLGQGPEFLTYFQNEAQLEKSRLLSDRFSAERPKGSFSTLEIQRTEQGDSAMYLCASSLGQASYEQYFGPGTRLTVT.